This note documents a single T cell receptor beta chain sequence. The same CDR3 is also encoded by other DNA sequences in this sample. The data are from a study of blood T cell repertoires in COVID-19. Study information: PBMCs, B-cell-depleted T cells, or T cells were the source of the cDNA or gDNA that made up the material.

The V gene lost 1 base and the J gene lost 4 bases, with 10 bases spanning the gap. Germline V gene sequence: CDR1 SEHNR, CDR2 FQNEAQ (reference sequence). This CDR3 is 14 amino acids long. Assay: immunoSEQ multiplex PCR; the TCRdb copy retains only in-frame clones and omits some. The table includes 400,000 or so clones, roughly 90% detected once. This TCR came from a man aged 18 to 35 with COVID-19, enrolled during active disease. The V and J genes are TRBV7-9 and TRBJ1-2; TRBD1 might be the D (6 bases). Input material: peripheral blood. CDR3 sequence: CASSLGRGSYGYTF. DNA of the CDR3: TGTGCCAGCAGCTTAGGCAGGGGCAGCTATGGCTACACCTTC. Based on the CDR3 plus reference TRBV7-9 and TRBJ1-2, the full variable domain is DTGVSQNPRHKITKRGQNVTFRCDPISEHNRLYWYRQTLGQGPEFLTYFQNEAQLEKSRLLSDRFSAERPKGSFSTLEIQRTEQGDSAMYLCASSLGRGSYGYTFGSGTRLTVV.